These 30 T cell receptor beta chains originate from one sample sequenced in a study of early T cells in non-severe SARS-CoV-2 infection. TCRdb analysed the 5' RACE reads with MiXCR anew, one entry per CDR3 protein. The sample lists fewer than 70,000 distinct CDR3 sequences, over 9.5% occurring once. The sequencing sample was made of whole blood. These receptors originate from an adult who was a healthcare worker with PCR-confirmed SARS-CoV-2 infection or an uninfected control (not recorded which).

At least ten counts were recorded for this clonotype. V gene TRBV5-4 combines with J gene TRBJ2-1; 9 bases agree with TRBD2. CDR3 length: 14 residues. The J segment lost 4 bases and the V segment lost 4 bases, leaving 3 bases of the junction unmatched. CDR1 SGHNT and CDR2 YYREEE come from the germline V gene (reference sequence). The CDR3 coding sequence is TGTGCCAGCAGCCCTAGCGGGATTTACAATGAGCAGTTCTTC. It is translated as CASSPSGIYNEQFF.

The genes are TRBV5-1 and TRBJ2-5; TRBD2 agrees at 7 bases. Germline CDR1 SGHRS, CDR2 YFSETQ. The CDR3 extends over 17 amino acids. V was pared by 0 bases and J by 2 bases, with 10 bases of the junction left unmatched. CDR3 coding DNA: TGCGCCAGCAGCTTGGGGCTAGCGGTTGGGGGTCAAGAGACCCAGTACTTC. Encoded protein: CASSLGLAVGGQETQYF.

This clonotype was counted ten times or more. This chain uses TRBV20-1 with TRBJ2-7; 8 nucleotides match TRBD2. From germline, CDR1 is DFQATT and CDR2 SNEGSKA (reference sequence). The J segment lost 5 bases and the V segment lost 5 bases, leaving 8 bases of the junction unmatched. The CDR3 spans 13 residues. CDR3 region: CSASLGGANEQYF. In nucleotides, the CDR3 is TGCAGTGCTTCCCTCGGGGGGGCCAACGAGCAGTACTTC.

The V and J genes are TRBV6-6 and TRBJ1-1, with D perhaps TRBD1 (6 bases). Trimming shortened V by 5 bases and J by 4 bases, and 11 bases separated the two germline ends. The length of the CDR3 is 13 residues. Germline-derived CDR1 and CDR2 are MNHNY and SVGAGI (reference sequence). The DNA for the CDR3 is TGTGCCAGCAGTCGGGTAGGGGGCACTGAAGCTTTCTTT. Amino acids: CASSRVGGTEAFF.

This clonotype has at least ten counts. CDR3 in amino acids: CASSYEGTSGPTDTQYF. The CDR3 DNA is TGTGCCAGCAGTTACGAAGGGACTAGCGGCCCCACAGATACGCAGTATTTT. The chain uses TRBV6-5 and TRBJ2-3; 11 positions agree with TRBD2. From germline, CDR1 is MNHEY and CDR2 SVGAGI. The V and J ends lost 2 bases and 2 bases, in that order; junction bases with no gene match: 6. The CDR3 sequence is 17 residues long.

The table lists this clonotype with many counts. In DNA form, the CDR3 reads TGTGCCAGCTCACCGTATGTGCTCAGGGAAGAGACCCAGTACTTC. As protein: CASSPYVLREETQYF. This chain joins TRBV18 and TRBJ2-5; maybe TRBD1 (5 bases). V was trimmed by 3 bases and J by 3 bases, leaving 14 bases between them. The V gene's germline CDR1 is KGHSH and CDR2 LQKENI. The CDR3 spans 15 residues.

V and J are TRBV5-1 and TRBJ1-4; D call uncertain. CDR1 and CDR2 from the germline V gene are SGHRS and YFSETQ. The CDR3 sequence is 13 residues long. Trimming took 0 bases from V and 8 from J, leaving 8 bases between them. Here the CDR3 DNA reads TGCGCCAGCAGCTTGGGAGGAGTGGAAAAACTGTTTTTT. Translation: CASSLGGVEKLFF.

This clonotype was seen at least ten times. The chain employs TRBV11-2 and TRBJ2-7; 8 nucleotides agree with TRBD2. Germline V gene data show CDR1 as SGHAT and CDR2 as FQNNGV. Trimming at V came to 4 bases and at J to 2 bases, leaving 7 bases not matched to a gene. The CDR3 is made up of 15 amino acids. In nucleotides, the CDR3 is TGTGCCAGCAGCTCCGTGCGGGGGGCCCCCTACGAGCAGTACTTC. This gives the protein CASSSVRGAPYEQYF.

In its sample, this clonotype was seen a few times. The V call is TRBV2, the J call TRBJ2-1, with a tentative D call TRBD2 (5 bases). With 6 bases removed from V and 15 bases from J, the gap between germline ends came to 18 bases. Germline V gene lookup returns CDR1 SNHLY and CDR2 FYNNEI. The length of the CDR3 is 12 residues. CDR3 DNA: TGTGCCAGCAGGCCCGGACCAGTACGGGGGTTCTTC. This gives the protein CASRPGPVRGFF.

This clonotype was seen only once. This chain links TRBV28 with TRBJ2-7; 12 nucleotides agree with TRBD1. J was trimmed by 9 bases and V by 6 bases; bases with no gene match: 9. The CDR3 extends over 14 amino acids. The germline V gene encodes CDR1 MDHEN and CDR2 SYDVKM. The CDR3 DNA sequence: TGTGCCAGCAGACCCCCGGGACAGGGGGCTGGGCAGTACTTC. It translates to CASRPPGQGAGQYF.

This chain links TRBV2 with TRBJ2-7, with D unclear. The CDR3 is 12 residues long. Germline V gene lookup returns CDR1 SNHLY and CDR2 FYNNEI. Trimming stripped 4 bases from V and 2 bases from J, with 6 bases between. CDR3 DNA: TGTGCCAGCAGTGCACACCCCTACGAGCAGTACTTC. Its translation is CASSAHPYEQYF.

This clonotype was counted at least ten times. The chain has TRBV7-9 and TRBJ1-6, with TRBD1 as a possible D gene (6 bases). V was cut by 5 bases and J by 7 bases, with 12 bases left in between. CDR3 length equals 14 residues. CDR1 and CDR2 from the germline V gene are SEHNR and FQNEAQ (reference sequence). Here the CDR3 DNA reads TGTGCCAGCAGCCCAACAGGGCTAAATTCACCCCTCCACTTT. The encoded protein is CASSPTGLNSPLHF.

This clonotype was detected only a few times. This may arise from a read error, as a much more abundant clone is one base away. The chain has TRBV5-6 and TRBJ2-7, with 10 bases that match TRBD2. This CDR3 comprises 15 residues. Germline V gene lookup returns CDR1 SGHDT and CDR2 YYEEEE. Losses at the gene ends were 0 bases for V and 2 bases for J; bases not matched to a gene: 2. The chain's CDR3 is CASSLVLAGAYEQYF. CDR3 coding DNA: TGTGCCAGCAGCTTGGTGCTAGCGGGGGCCTACGAGCAGTACTTC.

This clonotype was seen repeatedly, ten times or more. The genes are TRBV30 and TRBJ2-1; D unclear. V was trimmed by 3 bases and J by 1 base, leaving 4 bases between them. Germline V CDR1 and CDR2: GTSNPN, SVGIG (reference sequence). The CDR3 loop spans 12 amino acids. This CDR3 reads CAWSSSYNEQFF. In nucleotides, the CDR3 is TGTGCCTGGAGCTCATCCTACAATGAGCAGTTCTTC.

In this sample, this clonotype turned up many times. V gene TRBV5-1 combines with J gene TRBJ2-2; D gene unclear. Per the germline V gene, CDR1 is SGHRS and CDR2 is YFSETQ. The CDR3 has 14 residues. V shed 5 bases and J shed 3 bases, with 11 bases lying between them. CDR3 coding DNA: TGCGCCAGCAGGGGCCACCTGGACACCGGGGAGCTGTTTTTT. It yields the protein CASRGHLDTGELFF.

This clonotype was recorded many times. The CDR3, as DNA: TGTGCCAGCAGTTTACGGCTAGCGGGAAGTGAGCAGTTCTTC. Amino acid sequence: CASSLRLAGSEQFF. V and J are TRBV12-3 or TRBV12-4 and TRBJ2-1, with TRBD2 matching over 9 bases. The CDR3 is 14 residues long. The ends lost 2 bases at V and 9 bases at J; junction bases unmatched: 5.

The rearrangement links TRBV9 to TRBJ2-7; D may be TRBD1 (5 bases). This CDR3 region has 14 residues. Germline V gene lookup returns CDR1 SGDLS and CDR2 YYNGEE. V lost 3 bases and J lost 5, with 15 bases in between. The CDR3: CASSDRQSRNEQYF. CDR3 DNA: TGTGCCAGCAGCGACAGACAGTCCAGGAACGAGCAGTACTTC.

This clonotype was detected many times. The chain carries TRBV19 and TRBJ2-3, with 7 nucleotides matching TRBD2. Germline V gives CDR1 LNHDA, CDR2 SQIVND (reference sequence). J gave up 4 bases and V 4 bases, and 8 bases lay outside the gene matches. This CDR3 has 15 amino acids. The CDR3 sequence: CASSTSAGLSDTQYF. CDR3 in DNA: TGTGCCAGTAGTACCTCAGCGGGATTGTCAGATACGCAGTATTTT.

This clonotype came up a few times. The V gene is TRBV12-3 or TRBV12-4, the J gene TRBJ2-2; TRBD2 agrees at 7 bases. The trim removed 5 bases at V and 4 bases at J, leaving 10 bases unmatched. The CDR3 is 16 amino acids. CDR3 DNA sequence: TGTGCCAGCAGTCCGCGGGGAGGGCCGTCCACCGGGGAGCTGTTTTTT. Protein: CASSPRGGPSTGELFF.

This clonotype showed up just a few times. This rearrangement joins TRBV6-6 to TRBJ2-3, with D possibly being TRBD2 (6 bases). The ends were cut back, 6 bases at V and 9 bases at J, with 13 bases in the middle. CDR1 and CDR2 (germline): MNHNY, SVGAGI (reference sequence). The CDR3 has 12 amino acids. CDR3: CASSPTSETQYF. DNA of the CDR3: TGTGCCAGCAGCCCGACTAGTGAGACGCAGTATTTT.

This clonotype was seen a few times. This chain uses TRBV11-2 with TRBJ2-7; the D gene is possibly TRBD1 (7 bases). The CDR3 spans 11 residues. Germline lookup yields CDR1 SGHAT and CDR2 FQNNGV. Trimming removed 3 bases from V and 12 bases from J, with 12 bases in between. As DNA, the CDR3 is TGTGCCAGCAGCTTTGGAGGGGACAGGTACTTC. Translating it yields CASSFGGDRYF.

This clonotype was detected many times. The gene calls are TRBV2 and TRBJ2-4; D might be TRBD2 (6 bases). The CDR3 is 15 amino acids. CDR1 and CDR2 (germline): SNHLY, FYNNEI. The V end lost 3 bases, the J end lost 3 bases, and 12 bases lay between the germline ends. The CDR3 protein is CASSDQGLVKNIQYF. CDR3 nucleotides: TGTGCCAGCAGTGACCAGGGACTGGTCAAAAACATTCAGTACTTC.

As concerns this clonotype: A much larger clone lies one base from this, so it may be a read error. CDR3 residues: CASTPRGSGNTGELFF. DNA of the CDR3: TGTGCCAGCACCCCCAGGGGGTCAGGGAACACCGGGGAGCTGTTTTTT. The J gene is TRBJ2-2, the V gene TRBV7-6; 7 bases map to TRBD1. Germline CDR1 is SGHVS and CDR2 is FNYEAQ. This CDR3 spans 16 amino acids. Losses at the gene ends were 7 bases for V and 1 base for J; bases not matched to a gene: 9.

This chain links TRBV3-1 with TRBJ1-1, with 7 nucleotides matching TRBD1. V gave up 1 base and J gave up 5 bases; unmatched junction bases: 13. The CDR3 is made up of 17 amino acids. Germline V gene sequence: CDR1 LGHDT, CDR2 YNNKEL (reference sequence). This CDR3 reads CASSQVYRGAVGTEAFF. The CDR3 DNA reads TGTGCCAGCAGCCAAGTTTACAGGGGAGCGGTTGGGACTGAAGCTTTCTTT.

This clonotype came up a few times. CDR3 coding DNA: TGTGCCAGCAGCCGAAGGACAGCAACTAATGAAAAACTGTTTTTT. It codes for CASSRRTATNEKLFF. This chain uses TRBV28 with TRBJ1-4; tentatively, D is TRBD1 (6 bases). Germline loops: CDR1 MDHEN, CDR2 SYDVKM. V was shortened by 6 bases and J by 0 bases, with 11 bases between the two germline ends. The CDR3 extends over 15 amino acids.

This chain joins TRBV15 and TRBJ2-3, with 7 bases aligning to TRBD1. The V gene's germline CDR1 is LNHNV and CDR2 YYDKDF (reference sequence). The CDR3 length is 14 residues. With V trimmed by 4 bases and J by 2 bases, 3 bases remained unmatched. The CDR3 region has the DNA TGTGCCACCAGCACCGGACAGGACACAGATACGCAGTATTTT. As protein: CATSTGQDTDTQYF.

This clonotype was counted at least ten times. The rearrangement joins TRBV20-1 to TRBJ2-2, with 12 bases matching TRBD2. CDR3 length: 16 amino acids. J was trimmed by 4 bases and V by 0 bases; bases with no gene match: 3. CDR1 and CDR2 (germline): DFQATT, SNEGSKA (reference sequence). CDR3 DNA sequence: TGCAGTGCTAGAGAGGGGACTAGCGGGTCCACCGGGGAGCTGTTTTTT. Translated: CSAREGTSGSTGELFF.

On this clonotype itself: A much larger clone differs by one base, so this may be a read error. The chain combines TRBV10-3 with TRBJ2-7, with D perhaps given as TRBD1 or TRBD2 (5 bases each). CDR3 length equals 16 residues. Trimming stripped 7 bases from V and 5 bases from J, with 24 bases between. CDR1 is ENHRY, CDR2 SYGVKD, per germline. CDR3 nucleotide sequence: TGTGCCATCACAGGGAGTGGAAATACGGGGTTAAACGAGCAGTACTTC. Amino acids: CAITGSGNTGLNEQYF.

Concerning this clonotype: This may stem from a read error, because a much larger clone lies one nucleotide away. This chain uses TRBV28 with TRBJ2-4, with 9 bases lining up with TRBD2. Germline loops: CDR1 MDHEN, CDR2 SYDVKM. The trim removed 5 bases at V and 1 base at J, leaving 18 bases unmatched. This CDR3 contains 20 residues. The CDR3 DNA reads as TGTGCCAGCAGTCCGCGGACTAGCGTGGTAGCGGCTCCGGCCAAAAACATTCAGTACTTC. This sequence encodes CASSPRTSVVAAPAKNIQYF. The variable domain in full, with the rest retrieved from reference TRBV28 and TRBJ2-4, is DVKVTQSSRYLVKRTGEKVFLECVQDMDHENMFWYRQDPGLGLRLIYFSYDVKMKEKGDIPEGYSVSREKKERFSLILESASTNQTSMYLCASSPRTSVVAAPAKNIQYFGAGTRLSVL.

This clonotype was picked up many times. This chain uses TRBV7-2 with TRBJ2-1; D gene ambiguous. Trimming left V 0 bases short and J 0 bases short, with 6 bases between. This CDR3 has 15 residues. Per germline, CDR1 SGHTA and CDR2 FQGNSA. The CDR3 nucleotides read TGTGCCAGCAGCTTAGCGCATCTCTCCTACAATGAGCAGTTCTTC. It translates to CASSLAHLSYNEQFF.